This T cell receptor (beta chain) was profiled in a study of T-cell memory formation after mild COVID-19. In germline, CDR1 is SGHRS, CDR2 YFSETQ. CDR3 length: 15 residues. The V and J ends lost 4 bases and 9 bases, in that order; junction bases with no gene match: 11. TCRdb re-analysed the 5' RACE reads in MiXCR, keeping a single row per CDR3 protein. The sample has roughly 620,000 distinct CDR3 sequences; 18% are singletons. This TCR was recovered from an adult woman who had mild COVID-19 (a few samples of this study predate the infection). Cell type and time point are not known. The sequenced sample consisted of PBMCs or a T cell subset sorted from them (not recorded which). The rearrangement uses TRBV5-1 and TRBJ2-1; TRBD1 aligns across 9 bases. The CDR3 DNA reads TGCGCCAGCAGCCCGAGGACAGGGGCCAGCAGTGAGCAGTTCTTC. The encoded protein is CASSPRTGASSEQFF.